The present T cell receptor (beta chain) was sequenced within a study of blood T cell repertoires in COVID-19. Across the study: Specimens from acute and convalescent COVID-19 originated in the United States, Italy and Spain. T cells, B-cell-depleted T cells, or PBMCs provided the cDNA or gDNA that served as material.

The CDR3 loop spans 14 amino acids. Germline CDR1 reads ENHRY; CDR2 reads SYGVKD. J was trimmed by 7 bases and V by 6 bases; bases with no gene match: 7. Original processing notes: Counts of nucleated cells, estimated from reference gene primer amplification, were obtained. Assay: immunoSEQ multiplex PCR; the TCRdb copy retains only in-frame clones and omits some. From that table come the V and J calls and clone size; the DNA was used to work out D and trimming. Among 250,000 or so clones listed, approximately 82% were seen once. The V and J genes are TRBV10-3 and TRBJ1-5, with 9 bases that match TRBD1. This clonotype was obtained from a man aged 40-49 years who had recovered from COVID-19. The sequencing input was peripheral blood. This CDR3 reads CAIRGQGREQPQHF. The CDR3 coding sequence is TGTGCCATCAGGGGACAGGGCAGGGAACAGCCCCAGCATTTT.